The 7 T cell receptor beta chains below were found in one sample sequenced in a study of CD8 T cells in Susac syndrome. Random-hexamer reverse transcription was applied to roughly 0.5 to 1 ug RNA. TCRdb called the immunoSEQ multiplex PCR reads again in MiXCR, with one record for every CDR3 protein. The data show approximately 130,000 distinct CDR3 sequences, about 90% seen once. The sample consisted of CD8+ T cells from PBMCs. The receptors come from a human donor with multiple sclerosis.

The chain carries TRBV29-1 and TRBJ2-3, with D tentatively TRBD2 (6 bases). V was pared by 3 bases and J by 4 bases, with 11 bases between. There are 13 residues in the CDR3. Germline V gene data show CDR1 as SQVTM and CDR2 as ANQGSEA. Here the CDR3 reads CSVEGPGADTQYF. In DNA, the CDR3 is TGCAGCGTTGAGGGTCCGGGAGCAGATACGCAGTATTTT.

The gene calls are TRBV6-5 and TRBJ1-1, with 10 bases that match TRBD1. With 0 bases clipped from V and 5 bases from J, the junction kept 3 bases outside the gene matches. This CDR3 region has 15 residues. Germline V gene data show CDR1 as MNHEY and CDR2 as SVGAGI. Here the CDR3 reads CASSYSDRGGTEAFF. The CDR3 DNA sequence: TGTGCCAGCAGTTACTCGGACAGGGGGGGGACTGAAGCTTTCTTT.

In its sample, this clonotype was seen once. This sequence joins TRBV29-1 and TRBJ2-2; 8 nucleotides line up with TRBD1. V shed 3 bases and J 4 bases; nucleotides not matched to a gene: 1. This CDR3 has 13 amino acids. Germline V CDR1 and CDR2: SQVTM, ANQGSEA. The CDR3 region has the DNA TGCAGCGTTGATACAGGGGGCACCGGGGAGCTGTTTTTT. Protein product: CSVDTGGTGELFF.

J is TRBJ2-7 and V is TRBV20-1; 7 bases line up with TRBD2. The CDR3 is 12 residues long. Looked up from germline, CDR1 is DFQATT and CDR2 is SNEGSKA (reference sequence). The V gene end was trimmed by 5 bases and the J gene end by 2 bases; junction bases not matched to a gene: 3. The CDR3 sequence: CSAGGTTYEQYF. The DNA of the CDR3 is TGCAGTGCTGGCGGGACTACCTACGAGCAGTACTTC.

This rearrangement joins TRBV13 to TRBJ2-7, with D hard to call. CDR1 is PRHDT, CDR2 FYEKMQ, per germline (reference sequence). This CDR3 has 15 amino acids. V was shortened by 2 bases and J by 3 bases, with 14 bases between the two germline ends. The CDR3 bases are TGTGCCAGCAGCTTAACGAAATCGGGTGGCTACGAGCAGTACTTC. Amino acid sequence: CASSLTKSGGYEQYF. Combining the CDR3 with reference TRBV13 and TRBJ2-7 gives the whole variable domain AAGVIQSPRHLIKEKRETATLKCYPIPRHDTVYWYQQGPGQDPQFLISFYEKMQSDKGSIPDRFSAQQFSDYHSELNMSSLELGDSALYFCASSLTKSGGYEQYFGPGTRLTVT.

The V and J genes are TRBV20-1 and TRBJ2-7; 10 bases are a match to TRBD2. The ends lost 6 bases at V and 1 base at J; junction bases unmatched: 6. Germline loops: CDR1 DFQATT, CDR2 SNEGSKA (reference sequence). The CDR3 totals 14 residues. This chain's CDR3 is CSARTSGLSYEQYF. CDR3 DNA: TGCAGTGCCAGGACTAGCGGATTATCCTACGAGCAGTACTTC.

This chain joins TRBV29-1 and TRBJ2-3; D is ambiguous. The CDR3 is made up of 14 amino acids. Trimming took off 1 base at V and 4 bases at J, with 12 bases between the two ends. Germline V CDR1 and CDR2: SQVTM, ANQGSEA. This CDR3 is CSVEGMGTADTQYF. The CDR3 DNA follows: TGCAGCGTTGAAGGGATGGGTACCGCAGATACGCAGTATTTT.